This T cell receptor (beta chain) was found in a study of T cells in Graves' hyperthyroidism and ophthalmopathy. Turning to the study itself: Peripheral blood was taken when the disease was first diagnosed, before any treatment began. General study results and limits: Most thyroid clonotypes expanded above 0.001 appeared in blood too.

Graves' hyperthyroidism was deemed stable absent ophthalmopathy progression within 18 months. Each diagnosis was grounded in clinical symptoms, serum thyroxine and TRAb, thyroid ultrasound, and orbital computed tomography. The trim removed 2 bases at V and 8 bases at J, leaving 5 bases unmatched. The CDR3 contains 14 residues. Looked up from germline, CDR1 is SGHVS and CDR2 is FQNEAQ. RNA transcripts were the template for amplifying TCR beta CDR3 regions. A first-round RT-PCR of the TCR CDR3 used the HTBI primer set. TCRdb re-analysed the multiplex PCR reads in MiXCR, keeping a single row per CDR3 protein. The data contain about 740,000 distinct CDR3 sequences, about 15% of them seen just once; the ten biggest clones take up 10%. Many counts were recorded for this clonotype. Its specificity is unknown.

This chain connects TRBV7-8 to TRBJ1-4, with 7 nucleotides matching TRBD1. Material: blood. The source is a woman between 18 and 30 years old with Graves' hyperthyroidism. CDR3: CASSLNRGNEKLFF. CDR3 in DNA: TGTGCCAGCAGCTTAAACAGGGGTAACGAAAAACTGTTTTTT.